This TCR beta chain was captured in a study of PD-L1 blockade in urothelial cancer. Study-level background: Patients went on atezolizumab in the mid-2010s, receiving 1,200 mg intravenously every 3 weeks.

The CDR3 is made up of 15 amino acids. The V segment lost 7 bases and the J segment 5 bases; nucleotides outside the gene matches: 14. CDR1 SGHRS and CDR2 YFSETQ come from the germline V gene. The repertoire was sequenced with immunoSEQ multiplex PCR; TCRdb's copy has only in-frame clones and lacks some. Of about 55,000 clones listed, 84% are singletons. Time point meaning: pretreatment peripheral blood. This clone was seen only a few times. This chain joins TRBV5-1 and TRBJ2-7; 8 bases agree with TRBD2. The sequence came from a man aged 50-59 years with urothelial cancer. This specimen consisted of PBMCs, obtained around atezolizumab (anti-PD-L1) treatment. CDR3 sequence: CASGGSGTRGHEQYF. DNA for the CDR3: TGCGCCAGCGGGGGGAGCGGGACTAGAGGCCACGAGCAGTACTTC.